This note documents a single T cell receptor beta chain sequence. Its antigen is unidentified. This sample was taken from a study of radiotherapy plus CTLA-4 blockade in lung cancer. Study summary: Among all patients, roughly 17% showed objective responses, while more than 25% had disease control.

The V and J ends lost 4 bases and 3 bases respectively, with 11 bases between them. Per the germline V gene, CDR1 is LNHNV and CDR2 is YYDKDF (reference sequence). The CDR3 consists of 14 residues. Data came from immunoSEQ multiplex PCR; TCRdb stores just in-frame clones and leaves some out. The sample includes around 42,000 clones, 63% of them seen just once. People whose metastatic non-small-cell lung cancer was chemo-refractory got focal radiation along with CTLA-4 blockade by ipilimumab. Findings and caveats of the study: Expansion of tumor-derived TCR clones was observed in blood after radiotherapy plus ipilimumab. According to reports, early shifts in blood T cell clones, alongside interferon-beta, forecast response most accurately.

The clonotype comes from a human donor with non-small cell lung cancer who had a partial response to radiotherapy plus ipilimumab. The V call is TRBV15, the J call TRBJ2-3; D may be TRBD1 (5 bases). This sample comprised peripheral blood, obtained from a patient treated with radiotherapy plus ipilimumab. CDR3 region: CATSTPQGTDTQYF. CDR3 sequence (DNA): TGTGCCACCAGCACCCCCCAGGGAACAGATACGCAGTATTTT.